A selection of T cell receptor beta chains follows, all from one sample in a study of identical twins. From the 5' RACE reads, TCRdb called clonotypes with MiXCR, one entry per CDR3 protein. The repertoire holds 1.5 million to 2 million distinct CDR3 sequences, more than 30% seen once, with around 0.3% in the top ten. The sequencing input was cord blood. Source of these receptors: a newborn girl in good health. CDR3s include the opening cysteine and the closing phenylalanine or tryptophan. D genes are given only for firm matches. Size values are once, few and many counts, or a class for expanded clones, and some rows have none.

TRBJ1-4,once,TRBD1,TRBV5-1,TGCGCCAGCAGCCCAGGACAGGGGAGGTCAACTAATGAAAAACTGTTTTTT,CASSPGQGRSTNEKLFF
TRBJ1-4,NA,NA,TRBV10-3,TGTGCCTCCAGGCCTCCGGGACACCCTGAAAAACTGTTTTTT,CASRPPGHPEKLFF
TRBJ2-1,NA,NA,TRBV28,TGTGCCAGCAGTTTATGGGGGAAGGAGCAGTTCTTC,CASSLWGKEQFF
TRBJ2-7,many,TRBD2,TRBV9,TGTGCCAGCAGCGTAAGCGGGAGCTCCTACAATGAGCAGTACTTC,CASSVSGSSYNEQYF
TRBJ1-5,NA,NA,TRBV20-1,TGCAGTGCTAGAGTTGGGCGAATCGCCCAGCCCCAGCATTTT,CSARVGRIAQPQHF
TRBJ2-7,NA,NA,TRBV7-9,TGTGCCAGCAGCTTATTTCGGCACAATGAGCAGTACTTC,CASSLFRHNEQYF
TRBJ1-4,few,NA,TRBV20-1,TGCAGTGCTAGAGATTGGAGGGCGGGGAAACTGTTTTTT,CSARDWRAGKLFF
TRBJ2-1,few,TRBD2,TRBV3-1,TGTGCCAGCAGCCGCCCGGCGCTAGCGGGAGGGCAAACACGCAATGAGCAGTTCTTC,CASSRPALAGGQTRNEQFF
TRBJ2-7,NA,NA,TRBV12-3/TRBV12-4,TGTGCCAGCAGTATCCTCCCGGGAGCCTACGAGCAGTACTTC,CASSILPGAYEQYF
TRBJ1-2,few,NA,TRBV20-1,TGCAGTGCTAGGGGCAGGGCGGATGGCTACACCTTC,CSARGRADGYTF
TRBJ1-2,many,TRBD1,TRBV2,TGTGCCAGCATGCCCCGACAGGGCGGTGTCTATGGCTACACCTTC,CASMPRQGGVYGYTF
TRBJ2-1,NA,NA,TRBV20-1,TGCAGTGCTAGACCACCGGGCCCCTGGGGTGAGCAGTTCTTC,CSARPPGPWGEQFF
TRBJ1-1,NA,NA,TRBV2,TGCGCCAGCAGCGCGGAGGGGGATACTGAAGCTTTCTTT,CASSAEGDTEAFF
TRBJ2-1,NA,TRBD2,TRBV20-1,TGCAGTGCTAGACATCAAGGGCTAGCGGTAGGCAATGAGCAGTTCTTC,CSARHQGLAVGNEQFF
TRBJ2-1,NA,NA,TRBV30,TGTGCCTGGAGTCCCGGGACTCTCGCTTACAATGAGCAGTTCTTC,CAWSPGTLAYNEQFF
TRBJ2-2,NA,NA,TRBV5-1,TGCGCCAGCAGCTTGGAGACAGGGAACACCGGGGAGCTGTTTTTT,CASSLETGNTGELFF
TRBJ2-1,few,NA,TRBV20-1,TGCAGTGCTAGATCACTCCGGGCCCCAGGGGCCTACAATGAGCAGTTCTTC,CSARSLRAPGAYNEQFF
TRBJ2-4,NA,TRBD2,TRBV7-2,TGTGCCAGCAGCTGGACTAGCGGGGCGGACATTCAGTACTTC,CASSWTSGADIQYF
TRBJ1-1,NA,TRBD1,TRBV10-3,TGTGCCATCAGTGTTGGGACAGGCGGGGGGGCTTTCTTT,CAISVGTGGGAFF
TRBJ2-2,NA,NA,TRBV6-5,TGTGCCAGCAGTTACAAGCTAGCTAGTTGGTCCCCCGGGGAGCTGTTTTTT,CASSYKLASWSPGELFF
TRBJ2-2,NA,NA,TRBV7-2,TGTGCCAGCAGCTTAGCGTTCAGGGAGCTGTTTTTT,CASSLAFRELFF
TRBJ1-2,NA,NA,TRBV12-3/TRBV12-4,TGTGCCAGCAGTGCTCGGCGGGCCGGTGGCTACACCTTC,CASSARRAGGYTF
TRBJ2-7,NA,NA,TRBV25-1,TGTGCCAGCAGTGAATCCGGGAGCTACTACGAGCAGTACTTC,CASSESGSYYEQYF
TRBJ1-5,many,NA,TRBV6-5,TGTGCCAGCAGTTACTCCCCGGAAGGGCCCCAGCATTTT,CASSYSPEGPQHF
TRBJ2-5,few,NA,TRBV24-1,TGTGCCACCAGTGATTTGGGACAGAACCAAGAGACCCAGTACTTC,CATSDLGQNQETQYF
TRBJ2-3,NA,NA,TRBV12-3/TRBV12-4,TGTGCCAGCAGTTTAGCGGGAATCGGCACAGATACGGAATATTTT,CASSLAGIGTDTEYF
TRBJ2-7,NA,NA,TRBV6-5,TGTGCCAGCAACTCCGGGGAGGCGGCCTACGAGCAGTACTTC,CASNSGEAAYEQYF
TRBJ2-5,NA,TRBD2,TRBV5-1,TGCGCCAGCAGCGGGACTAGCGGGACTGTAGGGGAGCAGTACTTC,CASSGTSGTVGEQYF
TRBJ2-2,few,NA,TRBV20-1,TGCAGTGCTTACCCGCTAAACCCACAGGGCGACACCGGGGAGCTGTTTTTT,CSAYPLNPQGDTGELFF
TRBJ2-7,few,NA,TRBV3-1,TGTGCCAGCAGCCAAGATCGTCTACCCGGCGGCTACGAGCAGTACTTC,CASSQDRLPGGYEQYF
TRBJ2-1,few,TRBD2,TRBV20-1,TGCAGTGCCGCCTCTCCTAGCGGGGGAGGGAATGAGCAGTTCTTC,CSAASPSGGGNEQFF
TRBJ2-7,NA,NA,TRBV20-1,TGCAGTGCTACCCCGTGGTCCTACGAGCAGTACTTC,CSATPWSYEQYF
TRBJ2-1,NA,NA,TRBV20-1,TGCAGTGCTAGTTACGGGAGCTCCTACAATGAGCAGTTCTTC,CSASYGSSYNEQFF
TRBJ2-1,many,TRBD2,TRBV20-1,TGCAGTGCTAGGGTGGCGGGAGCGTACAATGAGCAGTTCTTC,CSARVAGAYNEQFF
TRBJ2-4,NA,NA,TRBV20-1,TGCAGTGCGACACCTCTAGCCAAAAACATTCAGTACTTC,CSATPLAKNIQYF
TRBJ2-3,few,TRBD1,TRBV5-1,TGCGCCAGCAGCCCCCTCACAGGGGGCACAACAGATACGCAGTATTTT,CASSPLTGGTTDTQYF
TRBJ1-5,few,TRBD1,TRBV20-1,TGCAGTGCTAGGGCCGGGACAGCGAATCAGCCCCAGCATTTT,CSARAGTANQPQHF
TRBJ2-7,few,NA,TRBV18,TGTGCCAGCTCACCACTGGACAGATTCTACGAGCAGTACTTC,CASSPLDRFYEQYF
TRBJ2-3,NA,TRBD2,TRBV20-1,TGCAGTGCCCCCCAGAGCGGGAGGGGCACAGATACGCAGTATTTT,CSAPQSGRGTDTQYF
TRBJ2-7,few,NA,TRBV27,TGTGCCAGCAGTTTATTTAGTAGCCGAGGCGAGCAGTACTTC,CASSLFSSRGEQYF
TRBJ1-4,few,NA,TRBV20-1,TGCAGTGCTAGATATGTTGTTGAAAAACTGTTTTTT,CSARYVVEKLFF
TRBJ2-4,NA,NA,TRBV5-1,TGCGCCAGCAGCTTGCCGCGTCGGGACATCTTAGCCAAAAACATTCAGTACTTC,CASSLPRRDILAKNIQYF
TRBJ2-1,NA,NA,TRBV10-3,TGTGCCATCAGTGAGAACAGGAGCCCTTCCTACAATGAGCAGTTCTTC,CAISENRSPSYNEQFF
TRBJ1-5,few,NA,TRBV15,TGTGCCACCAGCAGAGATCGAACTGCCTATAGCAATCAGCCCCAGCATTTT,CATSRDRTAYSNQPQHF
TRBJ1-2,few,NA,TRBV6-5,TGTGCCAGCAGTTACGTGGAAAGGGCGGGCTACACCTTC,CASSYVERAGYTF
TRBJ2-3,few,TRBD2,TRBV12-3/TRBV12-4,TGTGCCAGCAGTTTATTTACTAGCGGGAGGGATACGCAGTATTTT,CASSLFTSGRDTQYF
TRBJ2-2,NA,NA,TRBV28,TGTGCCAGCAGTTTATTGACAGTTCCCACCGGGGAGCTGTTTTTT,CASSLLTVPTGELFF
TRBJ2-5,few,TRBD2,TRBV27,TGTGCCAGCAGTTTCCTAGCGGGGGTCCAAGAGACCCAGTACTTC,CASSFLAGVQETQYF
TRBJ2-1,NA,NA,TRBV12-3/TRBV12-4,TGTGCCAGCAGTGCGGCAAAGCGGACCCCCTACAATGAGCAGTTCTTC,CASSAAKRTPYNEQFF